The next 21 T cell receptor beta chains were all read from a single sample in a study of blood T cell repertoires in COVID-19. Using immunoSEQ multiplex PCR, the repertoire was profiled, and TCRdb retains in-frame clones only, with some absent. This table holds about 180,000 clones, 65% to 90% found once. The sample consisted of peripheral blood. These receptors all stem from a human donor in a cohort sampled during active COVID-19.

The chain uses TRBV7-9 and TRBJ2-7; 11 bases agree with TRBD2. This CDR3 has 17 residues. V shed 3 bases, J shed 0 bases, and the junction held 7 bases outside the gene matches. Germline CDR1 is SEHNR and CDR2 is FQNEAQ (reference sequence). For the CDR3, the DNA is TGTGCCAGCAGCTTTAGCGGGGGGGGGACCGGCTCCTACGAGCAGTACTTC. Amino acids: CASSFSGGGTGSYEQYF. Full variable domain (remainder filled in from reference TRBV7-9 and TRBJ2-7): DTGVSQNPRHKITKRGQNVTFRCDPISEHNRLYWYRQTLGQGPEFLTYFQNEAQLEKSRLLSDRFSAERPKGSFSTLEIQRTEQGDSAMYLCASSFSGGGTGSYEQYFGPGTRLTVT.

V usage is TRBV18 and J usage is TRBJ2-7, with TRBD1 identical over 8 bases. There are 17 residues in the CDR3. The trim removed 2 bases at V and 2 bases at J, leaving 11 bases unmatched. Per germline, CDR1 KGHSH and CDR2 LQKENI. CDR3 coding DNA: TGTGCCAGCTCACCAAGCCCGGGGGACAGGAAAACCTACGAGCAGTACTTC. Translated, it gives CASSPSPGDRKTYEQYF.

This clone was seen a handful of times. V and J are TRBV4-1 and TRBJ1-6, with D unresolved. V was pared by 1 base and J by 5 bases, with 12 bases between. CDR3 length: 16 amino acids. CDR1 MGHRA and CDR2 YSYEKL come from the germline V gene. CDR3 in amino acids: CASSQGMWQNNSPLHF. CDR3 in DNA: TGCGCCAGCAGCCAAGGAATGTGGCAGAATAATTCACCCCTCCACTTT.

The chain has TRBV2 and TRBJ2-7; no definite D call. V lost 5 bases, J lost 1 base, and 9 bases lay in between. This CDR3 has 13 residues. From germline, CDR1 is SNHLY and CDR2 FYNNEI. The CDR3 coding sequence is TGTGCCAGCAGTAACCAGGATTCCTACGAGCAGTACTTC. Protein product: CASSNQDSYEQYF.

The rearrangement uses TRBV6-5 and TRBJ2-7, with a possible D match to TRBD1 (7 bases). The V end lost 5 bases, the J end lost 0 bases, and 11 bases lay between the germline ends. The CDR3 is made up of 14 amino acids. Germline CDR1 MNHEY, CDR2 SVGAGI. The CDR3 DNA follows: TGTGCCAGCAGTCCCAGGGGGGACTCCTACGAGCAGTACTTC. Protein: CASSPRGDSYEQYF.

This chain connects TRBV5-1 to TRBJ1-2; TRBD1 agrees at 7 bases. CDR1 and CDR2 from the germline V gene are SGHRS and YFSETQ. The CDR3 sequence is 14 residues long. V shed 4 bases and J 4 bases; nucleotides not matched to a gene: 7. CDR3 sequence reads: CASSLEQGPYGYTF. For the CDR3, the DNA is TGCGCCAGCAGCCTAGAACAGGGGCCCTATGGCTACACCTTC.

The chain carries TRBV2 and TRBJ2-3; TRBD2 aligns across 13 bases. CDR1 and CDR2 (germline): SNHLY, FYNNEI. After removal of 6 bases from V and 3 bases from J, the junction contained 3 bases not matched to a gene. This CDR3 is built from 15 residues. In DNA form, the CDR3 reads TGTGCCAGCAGACAGACTAGCGGGAGGACAGATACGCAGTATTTT. Its protein is CASRQTSGRTDTQYF.

This clone has only one observation. The chain couples TRBV5-1 to TRBJ2-7; a weak D match, TRBD2 (6 bases). This CDR3 spans 11 amino acids. Germline CDR1 reads SGHRS; CDR2 reads YFSETQ. Deletions cut 3 bases from V and 6 bases from J, with 7 bases between. The DNA for the CDR3 is TGCGCCAGCAGCTGGGGGGTCGAGCAGTACTTC. This encodes CASSWGVEQYF. The whole variable domain, remainder taken from reference TRBV5-1 and TRBJ2-7, is KAGVTQTPRYLIKTRGQQVTLSCSPISGHRSVSWYQQTPGQGLQFLFEYFSETQRNKGNFPGRFSGRQFSNSRSEMNVSTLELGDSALYLCASSWGVEQYFGPGTRLTVT.

V is TRBV6-5 and J is TRBJ1-2; 8 positions agree with TRBD1. The germline gives CDR1 MNHEY, CDR2 SVGAGI. The V segment lost 4 bases and the J segment 8 bases; nucleotides outside the gene matches: 12. The CDR3 is 15 residues long. The CDR3 here is CASSSPVSGGRGYTF. The CDR3 DNA is TGTGCCAGCAGTTCGCCCGTATCAGGGGGCAGGGGCTACACCTTC.

The chain links TRBV7-2 to TRBJ2-7, with 8 bases aligning to TRBD2. With V trimmed by 4 bases and J by 0 bases, 2 bases remained unmatched. CDR3 size: 14 residues. From germline, CDR1 is SGHTA and CDR2 FQGNSA. CDR3 bases: TGTGCCAGCAGCTCGGGGGGGCGCTCCTACGAGCAGTACTTC. Protein: CASSSGGRSYEQYF.

This clone has just a few counts. This sequence joins TRBV4-2 and TRBJ2-7, with a tentative D call TRBD2 (5 bases). The V gene's germline CDR1 is LGHNA and CDR2 YNFKEQ. There are 15 residues in the CDR3. The V end was cut by 2 bases, the J end by 2 bases, with 13 bases between. The CDR3 loop reads CASSQSAVSPYEQYF. In nucleotides, the CDR3 is TGTGCCAGCAGCCAATCAGCGGTATCCCCCTACGAGCAGTACTTC.

This rearrangement joins TRBV15 to TRBJ2-1; D may be TRBD2 (6 bases). The CDR3 consists of 17 residues. Germline CDR1 LNHNV, CDR2 YYDKDF (reference sequence). Trimming shortened V by 0 bases and J by 2 bases, and 14 bases separated the two germline ends. The CDR3 region is CATSRDARLDPYNEQFF. CDR3 DNA: TGTGCCACCAGCAGAGATGCTCGACTAGACCCCTACAATGAGCAGTTCTTC.

V usage is TRBV6-1 and J usage is TRBJ2-3; 13 positions agree with TRBD2. The J segment lost 5 bases and the V segment lost 2 bases, leaving 25 bases of the junction unmatched. CDR1 and CDR2 (germline): MNHNS, SASEGT. This CDR3 has 23 residues. The CDR3 DNA sequence: TGTGCCAGCAGTGAACTTACCCACCCCGGACTAGCGGGAGTCTCGGAGTACAGAGATACGCAGTATTTT. Protein: CASSELTHPGLAGVSEYRDTQYF.

For this clone: Other DNA sequences in this specimen translate into the identical CDR3. This sequence joins TRBV5-1 and TRBJ1-5; 8 bases are a match to TRBD1. Per the germline V gene, CDR1 is SGHRS and CDR2 is YFSETQ. This CDR3 has 14 amino acids. V dropped 4 bases and J dropped 6; count of bases not matched to a gene: 6. The CDR3 reads CASSLGQGSQPQHF. CDR3 in DNA: TGCGCCAGCAGCCTAGGACAGGGAAGTCAGCCCCAGCATTTT. Using reference TRBV5-1 and TRBJ1-5 for the parts outside the CDR3, the full variable domain is KAGVTQTPRYLIKTRGQQVTLSCSPISGHRSVSWYQQTPGQGLQFLFEYFSETQRNKGNFPGRFSGRQFSNSRSEMNVSTLELGDSALYLCASSLGQGSQPQHFGDGTRLSIL.

The chain joins TRBV6-5 to TRBJ1-5; 9 bases fit TRBD1. The germline gives CDR1 MNHEY, CDR2 SVGAGI. V gave up 4 bases and J gave up 6 bases; unmatched junction bases: 7. This CDR3 spans 15 amino acids. Here the CDR3 DNA reads TGTGCCAGCAGTTCGGGACAGGGAGGGGGTCAGCCCCAGCATTTT. This gives the protein CASSSGQGGGQPQHF.

The chain carries TRBV18 and TRBJ2-3; 7 bases line up with TRBD1. The CDR3 is 11 residues long. CDR1 and CDR2 from the germline V gene are KGHSH and LQKENI. Losses at the gene ends were 5 bases for V and 8 bases for J; bases not matched to a gene: 1. CDR3 amino acids: CASSDRVTQYF. In DNA form, the CDR3 reads TGTGCCAGCTCAGACAGGGTTACGCAGTATTTT. The full variable domain, its missing parts supplied by reference TRBV18 and TRBJ2-3, is NAGVMQNPRHLVRRRGQEARLRCSPMKGHSHVYWYRQLPEEGLKFMVYLQKENIIDESGMPKERFSAEFPKEGPSILRIQQVVRGDSAAYFCASSDRVTQYFGPGTRLTVL.

The chain carries TRBV6-5 and TRBJ1-4; 7 bases map to TRBD1. The CDR3 extends over 15 amino acids. Unmatched junction bases numbered 8, after V lost 5 bases and J lost 5 bases. Looked up from germline, CDR1 is MNHEY and CDR2 is SVGAGI. As DNA, the CDR3 is TGTGCCAGCAGTATCAGGGGGGTCAGGAATGAAAAACTGTTTTTT. This codes for CASSIRGVRNEKLFF.

The gene calls are TRBV14 and TRBJ2-7, with D perhaps matching TRBD2 (6 bases). V lost 0 bases and J 2 bases, leaving 11 bases between the germline ends. This CDR3 contains 15 residues. CDR1 is SGHDN, CDR2 FVKESK, per germline. In DNA, the CDR3 is TGTGCCAGCAGCCAAGAAGGCGGGGTCGCCTACGAGCAGTACTTC. Translating it yields CASSQEGGVAYEQYF.

The rearrangement links TRBV19 to TRBJ2-1; 8 bases are shared with TRBD2. Germline V gives CDR1 LNHDA, CDR2 SQIVND (reference sequence). The CDR3 is made up of 14 amino acids. V shed 1 base and J 7 bases; nucleotides not matched to a gene: 3. CDR3 amino acids: CASSIASGPNEQFF. CDR3 in DNA: TGTGCCAGTAGTATAGCTAGCGGGCCTAATGAGCAGTTCTTC.

The chain uses TRBV12-5 and TRBJ2-5; a weak D match, TRBD2 (7 bases). There are 16 residues in the CDR3. Germline V gives CDR1 LGHNT, CDR2 FRNRAP. The V and J ends lost 6 bases and 5 bases respectively, with 22 bases between them. CDR3 region: CASGVSTGGAGETQYF. The DNA of the CDR3 is TGTGCTAGTGGAGTATCCACTGGGGGGGCTGGGGAGACCCAGTACTTC.

This clone was picked up one time. The chain uses TRBV6-2 or TRBV6-3 and TRBJ2-1; tentative D call: TRBD2 (6 bases). This CDR3 is 18 amino acids long. From germline, CDR1 is MNHEY and CDR2 SVGEGT. V was pared by 6 bases and J by 0 bases, with 21 bases between. CDR3 DNA sequence: TGTGCCAGCAGCTCCAGGACCAAAGCGGGCCCCTCCTACAATGAGCAGTTCTTC. It is translated as CASSSRTKAGPSYNEQFF.